Following are 31 T cell receptor beta chains from one sample sequenced in a study of blood T cell repertoires in COVID-19. Generated by immunoSEQ multiplex PCR, the TCRdb table keeps only in-frame clones and is missing some. This table holds 120,000 to 150,000 clones, 84% found once. The sample taken for sequencing was PBMCs or T cells enriched from blood (not recorded which). The receptors stem from a man in his forties with acute COVID-19.

CDR3 in DNA: TGTGCCAGCCGATGGGGGCTGAACACCGGGGAGCTGTTTTTT. Translated: CASRWGLNTGELFF. The chain combines TRBV9 with TRBJ2-2, with D possibly TRBD1 on 6 matching bases. V dropped 7 bases and J dropped 1 base, with 11 bases sitting between them. CDR1 is SGDLS, CDR2 YYNGEE, per germline. The CDR3 totals 14 residues. Variable domain in full (rest from reference TRBV9 and TRBJ2-2): DSGVTQTPKHLITATGQRVTLRCSPRSGDLSVYWYQQSLDQGLQFLIQYYNGEERAKGNILERFSAQQFPDLHSELNLSSLELGDSALYFCASRWGLNTGELFFGEGSRLTVL.

This chain connects TRBV19 to TRBJ2-1; possible D gene TRBD1, 7 bases. The CDR3 is 16 amino acids. V lost 1 base to trimming and J lost 10 bases, with 20 bases between them. CDR1 LNHDA and CDR2 SQIVND come from the germline V gene (reference sequence). Here the CDR3 reads CASSIVEGGGAREQFF. The CDR3 bases are TGTGCCAGTAGTATAGTGGAAGGGGGCGGGGCTCGGGAGCAGTTCTTC.

This clone was observed a few times. This chain connects TRBV24-1 to TRBJ1-5, with 10 bases aligning to TRBD1. The germline V gene has CDR1 KGHDR and CDR2 SFDVKD. This CDR3 spans 15 amino acids. The V and J ends lost 9 bases and 4 bases, in that order; junction bases with no gene match: 8. CDR3 nucleotide sequence: TGTGCCACCGGACAGACAGGGGGCTTTAATCAGCCCCAGCATTTT. Amino acids: CATGQTGGFNQPQHF.

This clone was counted a few times. The chain links TRBV2 to TRBJ2-1, with D unresolved. The ends were cut back, 8 bases at V and 6 bases at J, with 14 bases in the middle. The CDR3 covers 13 residues. Germline assignment: CDR1 SNHLY and CDR2 FYNNEI. The CDR3 DNA follows: TGTGCCAGCGCCTCCGAGGCGAGCAATGAGCAGTTCTTC. Translating it yields CASASEASNEQFF.

This chain links TRBV25-1 with TRBJ1-6; D ambiguous. The germline V and J ends were trimmed by 1 base and 11 bases, with 6 bases remaining between them. The V gene's germline CDR1 is MGHDK and CDR2 SYGVNS. There are 12 residues in the CDR3. CDR3: CASSEWGAPLHF. In DNA form, the CDR3 reads TGTGCCAGCAGTGAATGGGGAGCACCCCTCCACTTT.

This chain joins TRBV19 and TRBJ2-1, with TRBD1 identical over 9 bases. J was trimmed by 2 bases and V by 6 bases; bases with no gene match: 2. Germline assignment: CDR1 LNHDA and CDR2 SQIVND (reference sequence). This CDR3 contains 14 residues. CDR3 sequence (DNA): TGTGCCAGTAGGGGGACAGGGACCTACAATGAGCAGTTCTTC. It yields the protein CASRGTGTYNEQFF.

The chain joins TRBV29-1 to TRBJ2-5; 7 nucleotides align to TRBD1. Per germline, CDR1 SQVTM and CDR2 ANQGSEA. Trimming at V came to 4 bases and at J to 0 bases, leaving 5 bases not matched to a gene. The CDR3 has 14 residues. The CDR3 sequence is CSVVLDRYQETQYF. The CDR3 DNA reads as TGCAGCGTTGTACTGGACAGGTACCAAGAGACCCAGTACTTC.

In this sample, this clone turned up once. This chain uses TRBV2 with TRBJ2-5; possibly TRBD2 for D (7 bases). The length of the CDR3 is 15 residues. Germline V gives CDR1 SNHLY, CDR2 FYNNEI. V lost 2 bases, J lost 4 bases, and 14 bases lay in between. CDR3 nucleotides: TGTGCCAGCAGTGAAAGGGGGGGCTGGGGAGAGACCCAGTACTTC. The encoded protein is CASSERGGWGETQYF.

A single count supports this clone. The V gene is TRBV4-2, the J gene TRBJ2-1, with 14 bases aligning to TRBD2. The length of the CDR3 is 16 residues. Germline values: CDR1 LGHNA, CDR2 YNFKEQ. The V and J ends lost 4 bases and 6 bases, in that order; junction bases with no gene match: 5. CDR3 nucleotides: TGTGCCAGCAGCCCCGGACTAGCGGGGGGCACCAATGAGCAGTTCTTC. Protein product: CASSPGLAGGTNEQFF.

The DNA for the CDR3 is TGTGCCAGCAGCCCCATCGGGACTGGACATGGGGAGACCCAGTACTTC. Amino acids: CASSPIGTGHGETQYF. The genes are TRBV9 and TRBJ2-5; a weak D match, TRBD2 (6 bases). V shed 4 bases and J shed 5 bases, with 21 bases lying between them. CDR1 and CDR2 from the germline V gene are SGDLS and YYNGEE. The CDR3 sequence is 16 residues long. Drawing the rest from reference TRBV9 and TRBJ2-5, the complete variable domain is DSGVTQTPKHLITATGQRVTLRCSPRSGDLSVYWYQQSLDQGLQFLIQYYNGEERAKGNILERFSAQQFPDLHSELNLSSLELGDSALYFCASSPIGTGHGETQYFGPGTRLLVL.

The rearrangement uses TRBV5-1 and TRBJ2-2; TRBD1 matches 8 bases. The CDR3 has 16 amino acids. The ends lost 3 bases at V and 2 bases at J; junction bases unmatched: 6. Germline CDR1 is SGHRS and CDR2 is YFSETQ. As DNA, the CDR3 is TGCGCCAGCAGCTGGACCGGGACAGGAAACACCGGGGAGCTGTTTTTT. Its translation: CASSWTGTGNTGELFF. Using reference TRBV5-1 and TRBJ2-2 for the parts outside the CDR3, the full variable domain is KAGVTQTPRYLIKTRGQQVTLSCSPISGHRSVSWYQQTPGQGLQFLFEYFSETQRNKGNFPGRFSGRQFSNSRSEMNVSTLELGDSALYLCASSWTGTGNTGELFFGEGSRLTVL.

The chain has TRBV7-9 and TRBJ1-2; TRBD1 is a possible D gene (5 bases). Germline lookup yields CDR1 SEHNR and CDR2 FQNEAQ (reference sequence). V was clipped by 1 base and J by 5 bases, with 11 bases between them. The CDR3 runs 14 residues. The CDR3 DNA is TGTGCCAGCAGCTTAGAGCAGGGAACATATGGCTACACCTTC. Amino acid sequence: CASSLEQGTYGYTF.

The V gene is TRBV2, the J gene TRBJ2-1; 8 nucleotides align to TRBD1. With 7 bases clipped from V and 6 bases from J, the junction kept 8 bases outside the gene matches. CDR3 length: 14 amino acids. CDR1 and CDR2 (germline): SNHLY, FYNNEI. The chain's CDR3 is CASKMQGAINEQFF. In nucleotides, the CDR3 is TGTGCCAGCAAAATGCAGGGGGCAATCAATGAGCAGTTCTTC.

This chain connects TRBV7-2 to TRBJ2-7; no clear D. The CDR3 runs to 13 residues. Germline V gene lookup returns CDR1 SGHTA and CDR2 FQGNSA. Trimming took 0 bases from V and 3 from J, leaving 6 bases between them. CDR3 DNA sequence: TGTGCCAGCAGCTTAGCGCAGTTCTACGAGCAGTACTTC. Its translation is CASSLAQFYEQYF.

To note about this clone: The same CDR3 can be traced to other DNA sequences in this sample. The chain couples TRBV11-2 to TRBJ1-1; D call uncertain. The ends were cut back, 0 bases at V and 5 bases at J, with 7 bases in the middle. CDR1 SGHAT and CDR2 FQNNGV come from the germline V gene. The CDR3 has 13 residues. CDR3 nucleotides: TGTGCCAGCAGCTTAGATAGAGATACTGAAGCTTTCTTT. Residues: CASSLDRDTEAFF.

The chain is built from TRBV24-1 and TRBJ2-1; tentatively, D is TRBD2 (7 bases). The CDR3 loop spans 16 amino acids. The V end lost 7 bases, the J end lost 0 bases, and 15 bases lay between the germline ends. Germline values: CDR1 KGHDR, CDR2 SFDVKD. CDR3 in DNA: TGTGCCACCAGCAACGTGAGGGGGGGCTCCTACAATGAGCAGTTCTTC. It yields the protein CATSNVRGGSYNEQFF.

The chain employs TRBV9 and TRBJ1-3; no clear D gene. Between the trimmed V and J ends, which lost 3 bases and 0 bases, there was a span of 4 bases. Germline V gene data show CDR1 as SGDLS and CDR2 as YYNGEE. The CDR3 is 13 amino acids. CDR3 amino acids: CASSDNSGNTIYF. The CDR3, as DNA: TGTGCCAGCAGCGACAACTCTGGAAACACCATATATTTT.

This chain connects TRBV5-5 to TRBJ2-1, with 8 bases that match TRBD1. Germline loops: CDR1 SGHKS, CDR2 YYEKEE (reference sequence). This CDR3 region has 13 residues. V lost 0 bases, J lost 12 bases, and 5 bases stayed unmatched. CDR3 residues: CASSLAGGLGQFF. CDR3 nucleotide sequence: TGTGCCAGCAGCTTGGCAGGGGGCTTGGGGCAGTTCTTC.

The chain recombines TRBV6-2 or TRBV6-3 with TRBJ1-6; 8 nucleotides align to TRBD1. The ends lost 4 bases at V and 9 bases at J; junction bases unmatched: 5. The germline CDR1 and CDR2 sequences are MNHEY and SVGEGT. CDR3 length equals 14 residues. CDR3 region: CASSSDRDRSPLHF. CDR3 in DNA: TGTGCCAGCAGTTCGGACAGGGACCGTTCACCCCTCCACTTT.

The rearrangement joins TRBV7-2 to TRBJ2-5; D ambiguous. The length of the CDR3 is 12 residues. Trimming removed 2 bases at V and 5 bases at J, with 6 bases between. Per germline, CDR1 SGHTA and CDR2 FQGNSA. The CDR3 protein is CASSLLGETQYF. DNA of the CDR3: TGTGCCAGCAGCTTACTCGGGGAGACCCAGTACTTC.

CDR3 sequence reads: CATSPSTGARSNTGELFF. CDR3 nucleotide sequence: TGTGCCACCAGCCCCTCGACAGGGGCTAGATCGAACACCGGGGAGCTGTTTTTT. The V and J genes are TRBV15 and TRBJ2-2, with 8 nucleotides matching TRBD1. Unmatched junction bases numbered 11, after V lost 5 bases and J lost 0 bases. In germline, CDR1 is LNHNV, CDR2 YYDKDF (reference sequence). The CDR3 sequence is 18 residues long.

This rearrangement joins TRBV11-2 to TRBJ2-2, with D maybe TRBD1 (5 bases). The CDR3 is 16 residues long. Germline assignment: CDR1 SGHAT and CDR2 FQNNGV. Deletions cut 4 bases from V and 5 bases from J, with 17 bases between. The CDR3 sequence: CASSYLGHYFTGELFF. DNA of the CDR3: TGTGCCAGCAGCTATCTTGGACACTATTTTACCGGGGAGCTGTTTTTT. Variable domain in full (rest from reference TRBV11-2 and TRBJ2-2): EAGVAQSPRYKIIEKRQSVAFWCNPISGHATLYWYQQILGQGPKLLIQFQNNGVVDDSQLPKDRFSAERLKGVDSTLKIQPAKLEDSAVYLCASSYLGHYFTGELFFGEGSRLTVL.

The genes are TRBV5-1 and TRBJ2-3, with 8 bases lining up with TRBD2. The CDR3 totals 14 residues. Losses at the gene ends were 5 bases for V and 6 bases for J; bases not matched to a gene: 8. Looked up from germline, CDR1 is SGHRS and CDR2 is YFSETQ. The CDR3 coding sequence is TGCGCCAGCAGTTCCAGCGGGAGAGGGGATACGCAGTATTTT. Amino acid sequence: CASSSSGRGDTQYF.

J is TRBJ2-7 and V is TRBV5-1; TRBD2 might be the D (5 bases). CDR3 length: 16 residues. V was clipped by 0 bases and J by 8 bases, with 21 bases between them. Germline V CDR1 and CDR2: SGHRS, YFSETQ. The CDR3 loop reads CASSLALIIEGMKQYF. DNA of the CDR3: TGCGCCAGCAGCTTGGCCTTGATTATAGAGGGAATGAAGCAGTACTTC.

The genes are TRBV27 and TRBJ2-7, with D possibly matching TRBD1 (6 bases). V dropped 5 bases and J dropped 2 bases, with 13 bases sitting between them. The CDR3 length is 14 residues. From germline, CDR1 is MNHEY and CDR2 SMNVEV (reference sequence). The CDR3 DNA follows: TGTGCCAGCAGTCTGACAGGAGCTCCCTACGAGCAGTACTTC. Its protein is CASSLTGAPYEQYF.

The chain couples TRBV3-1 (or the pseudogene TRBV3-2) to TRBJ2-3; possible D gene TRBD1, 5 bases. The V gene's germline CDR1 is LGHDT and CDR2 YNNKEL (reference sequence). CDR3 length: 15 residues. The V end lost 4 bases, the J end lost 2 bases, and 13 bases lay between the germline ends. CDR3 coding DNA: TGTGCCAGCAGCCTATCATCAGGGAACACAGATACGCAGTATTTT. Its protein product is CASSLSSGNTDTQYF.

This clone has only a few counts. The chain combines TRBV29-1 with TRBJ1-6; 7 bases line up with TRBD1. The V and J ends lost 6 bases and 6 bases, in that order; junction bases with no gene match: 5. This CDR3 has 13 residues. The germline gives CDR1 SQVTM, CDR2 ANQGSEA. This CDR3 is CSVRTGPNSPLHF. The CDR3 DNA reads TGCAGCGTAAGGACAGGCCCTAATTCACCCCTCCACTTT.

J is TRBJ1-2 and V is TRBV4-3; D might be TRBD1 (6 bases). CDR3 length: 16 residues. V was shortened by 0 bases and J by 4 bases, with 15 bases between the two germline ends. CDR1 and CDR2 (germline): LGHNA, YSLEER. For the CDR3, the DNA is TGCGCCAGCAGCCAAGATGCGGGGGCTCGCGGCTATGGCTACACCTTC. Protein product: CASSQDAGARGYGYTF.

CDR3 sequence (DNA): TGTGCCAGCAGCTCAAATCCCAGTGGCGGCTACACCTTC. It encodes CASSSNPSGGYTF. The rearrangement links TRBV3-1 (or the pseudogene TRBV3-2) to TRBJ1-2; D unresolved. The CDR3 contains 13 residues. The V end lost 5 bases, the J end lost 8 bases, and 15 bases lay between the germline ends. CDR1 and CDR2 (germline): LGHDT, YNNKEL (reference sequence).

The chain uses TRBV5-8 and TRBJ2-2; 9 nucleotides match TRBD2. The ends lost 6 bases at V and 4 bases at J; junction bases unmatched: 4. Per the germline V gene, CDR1 is SGHTS and CDR2 is YDEGEE. The CDR3 is 14 residues long. The CDR3 is CASNSGSFTGELFF. In DNA form, the CDR3 reads TGTGCCAGCAATAGCGGGAGCTTCACCGGGGAGCTGTTTTTT.

In this sample, this clone turned up once. The chain employs TRBV7-9 and TRBJ2-7; no firm D call. The ends were cut back, 1 base at V and 5 bases at J, with 18 bases in the middle. Germline CDR1 is SEHNR and CDR2 is FQNEAQ (reference sequence). This CDR3 is 16 amino acids long. The CDR3 reads CASSLVRSGLLDEQYF. The CDR3 coding sequence is TGTGCCAGCAGCTTAGTTCGATCTGGGCTCCTTGACGAGCAGTACTTC.